In this sample, the clone carrying this TCR beta chain turned up a few times. Its specificity is not known. This sample is drawn from a study of blood T cells in healthy people across ages. The study's findings and limits: PBMCs went unsorted, and a conclusive naive versus antigen-experienced comparison was therefore prevented.

CDR1 and CDR2 from the germline V gene are SGHTA and FQGNSA. The CDR3 consists of 13 residues. V was clipped by 4 bases and J by 15 bases; unmatched bases: 12. The use of a sample-barcoded 5' primer and a J-beta primer mix characterized a second PCR of about 7 to 12 cycles. Individual samples furnished no less than 2.5 million CDR3-containing paired-end reads apiece. In TCRdb, the 5' RACE reads were re-called with MiXCR into one record per CDR3 protein. The sample consists of fewer than 950,000 distinct CDR3 sequences, 40% to 65% of them appearing once. Each sample provided at least 5 micrograms of extracted total RNA.

Sequenced: blood. The V and J genes are TRBV7-2 and TRBJ2-1, with 7 bases aligning to TRBD2. The clonotype comes from an elderly man in good health. DNA for the CDR3: TGTGCCAGCAGCTCGTCGTCCGCGGGAGACCCGTTCTTC. Translated, it gives CASSSSSAGDPFF.